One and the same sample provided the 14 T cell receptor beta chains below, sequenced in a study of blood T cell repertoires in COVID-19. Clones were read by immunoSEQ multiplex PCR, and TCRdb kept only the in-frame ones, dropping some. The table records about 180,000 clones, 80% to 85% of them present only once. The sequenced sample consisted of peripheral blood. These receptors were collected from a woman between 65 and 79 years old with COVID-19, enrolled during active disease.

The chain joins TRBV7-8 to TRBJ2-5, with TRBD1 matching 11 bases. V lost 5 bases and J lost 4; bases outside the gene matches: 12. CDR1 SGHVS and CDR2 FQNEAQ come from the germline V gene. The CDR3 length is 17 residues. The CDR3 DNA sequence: TGTGCCAGCAGCCCCGGACAGGGGGCTGGATTAAGAGAGACCCAGTACTTC. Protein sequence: CASSPGQGAGLRETQYF.

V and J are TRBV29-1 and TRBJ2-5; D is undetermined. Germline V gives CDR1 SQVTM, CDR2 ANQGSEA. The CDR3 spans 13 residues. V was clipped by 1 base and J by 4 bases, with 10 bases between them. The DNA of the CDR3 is TGCAGCGTTGAAGCTAGTAGTACAGAGACCCAGTACTTC. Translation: CSVEASSTETQYF. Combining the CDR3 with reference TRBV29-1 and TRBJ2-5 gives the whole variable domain SAVISQKPSRDICQRGTSLTIQCQVDSQVTMMFWYRQQPGQSLTLIATANQGSEATYESGFVIDKFPISRPNLTFSTLTVSNMSPEDSSIYLCSVEASSTETQYFGPGTRLLVL.

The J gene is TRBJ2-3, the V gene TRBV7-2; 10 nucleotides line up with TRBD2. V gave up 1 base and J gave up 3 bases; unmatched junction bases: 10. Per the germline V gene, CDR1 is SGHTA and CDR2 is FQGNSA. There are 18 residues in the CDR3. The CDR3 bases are TGTGCCAGCAGCTTAGTGGCTAGCGGGAGAGGGGCGACAGATACGCAGTATTTT. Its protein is CASSLVASGRGATDTQYF.

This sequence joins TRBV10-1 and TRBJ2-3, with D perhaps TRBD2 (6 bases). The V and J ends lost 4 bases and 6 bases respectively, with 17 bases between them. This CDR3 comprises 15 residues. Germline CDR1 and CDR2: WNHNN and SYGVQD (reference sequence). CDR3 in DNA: TGCGCCAGCAGTGTCCTCGGGGGAGTTGGGGATACGCAGTATTTT. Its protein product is CASSVLGGVGDTQYF.

CDR3 nucleotide sequence: TGTGCCAGCCGACGGACAGGGGGCTACGAGCAGTACTTC. Translated: CASRRTGGYEQYF. The V gene is TRBV6-6, the J gene TRBJ2-7; 10 bases match TRBD1. The junction had 4 bases not matched to a gene; V was cut back by 8 bases and J by 3 bases. CDR1 and CDR2 (germline): MNHNY, SVGAGI (reference sequence). This CDR3 spans 13 amino acids.

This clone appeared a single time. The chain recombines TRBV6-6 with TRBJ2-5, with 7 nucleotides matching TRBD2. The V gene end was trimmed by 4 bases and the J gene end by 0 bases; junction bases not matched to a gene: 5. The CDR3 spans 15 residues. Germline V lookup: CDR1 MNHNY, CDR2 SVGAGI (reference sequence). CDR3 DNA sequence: TGTGCCAGCAGTTTCCCAGCGGGATACCAAGAGACCCAGTACTTC. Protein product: CASSFPAGYQETQYF.

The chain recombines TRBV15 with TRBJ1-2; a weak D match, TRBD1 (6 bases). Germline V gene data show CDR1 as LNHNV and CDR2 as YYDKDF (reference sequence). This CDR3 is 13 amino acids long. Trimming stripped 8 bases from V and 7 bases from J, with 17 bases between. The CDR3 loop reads CATSNRVLAGYTF. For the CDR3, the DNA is TGTGCCACCTCTAACAGGGTTCTAGCTGGCTACACCTTC. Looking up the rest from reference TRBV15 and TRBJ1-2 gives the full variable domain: DAMVIQNPRYQVTQFGKPVTLSCSQTLNHNVMYWYQQKSSQAPKLLFHYYDKDFNNEADTPDNFQSRRPNTSFCFLDIRSPGLGDTAMYLCATSNRVLAGYTFGSGTRLTVV.

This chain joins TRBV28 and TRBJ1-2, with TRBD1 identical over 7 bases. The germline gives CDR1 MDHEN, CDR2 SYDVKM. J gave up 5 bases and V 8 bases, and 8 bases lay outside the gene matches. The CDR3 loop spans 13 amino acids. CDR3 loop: CASSEGGAYGYTF. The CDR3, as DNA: TGTGCCAGCTCGGAAGGGGGCGCATATGGCTACACCTTC.

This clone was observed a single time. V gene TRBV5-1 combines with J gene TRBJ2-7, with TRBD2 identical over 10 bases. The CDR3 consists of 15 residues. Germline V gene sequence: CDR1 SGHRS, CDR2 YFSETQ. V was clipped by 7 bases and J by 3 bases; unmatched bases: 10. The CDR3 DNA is TGCGCCAGCCAAAGAACTAGCGGGACCGGCTACGAGCAGTACTTC. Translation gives CASQRTSGTGYEQYF.

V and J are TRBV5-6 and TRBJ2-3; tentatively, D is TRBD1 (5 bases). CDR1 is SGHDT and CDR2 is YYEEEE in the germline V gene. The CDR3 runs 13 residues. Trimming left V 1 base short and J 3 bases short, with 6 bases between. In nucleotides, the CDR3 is TGTGCCAGCAGCTTGTCAGGGACAGATACGCAGTATTTT. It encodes CASSLSGTDTQYF.

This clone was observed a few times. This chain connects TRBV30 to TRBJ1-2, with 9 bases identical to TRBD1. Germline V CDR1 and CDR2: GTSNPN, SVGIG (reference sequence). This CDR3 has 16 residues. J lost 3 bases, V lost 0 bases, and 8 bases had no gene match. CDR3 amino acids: CAWSVEPGQGDYGYTF. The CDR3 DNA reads TGTGCCTGGAGTGTGGAACCGGGACAGGGTGACTATGGCTACACCTTC.

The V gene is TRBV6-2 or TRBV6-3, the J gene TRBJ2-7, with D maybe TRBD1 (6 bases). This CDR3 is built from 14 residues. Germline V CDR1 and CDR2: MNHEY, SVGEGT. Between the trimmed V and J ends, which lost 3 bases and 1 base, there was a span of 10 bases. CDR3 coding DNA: TGTGCCAGCAGTTATAGAGGACAGTCCTACGAGCAGTACTTC. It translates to CASSYRGQSYEQYF.

The CDR3 protein is CASSFSGVYGEQYF. The DNA for the CDR3 is TGTGCCAGCAGCTTCTCGGGAGTATACGGCGAGCAGTACTTC. This chain uses TRBV7-9 with TRBJ2-7; D is perhaps TRBD2 (6 bases). The V gene's germline CDR1 is SEHNR and CDR2 FQNEAQ (reference sequence). CDR3 length: 14 amino acids. The V gene lost 3 bases and the J gene lost 6 bases, with 15 bases spanning the gap. Combining the CDR3 with reference TRBV7-9 and TRBJ2-7 gives the whole variable domain DTGVSQNPRHKITKRGQNVTFRCDPISEHNRLYWYRQTLGQGPEFLTYFQNEAQLEKSRLLSDRFSAERPKGSFSTLEIQRTEQGDSAMYLCASSFSGVYGEQYFGPGTRLTVT.

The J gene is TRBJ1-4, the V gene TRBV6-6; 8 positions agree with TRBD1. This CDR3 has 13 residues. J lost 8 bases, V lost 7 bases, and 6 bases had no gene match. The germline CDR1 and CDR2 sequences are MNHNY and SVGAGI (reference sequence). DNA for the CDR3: TGTGCCAGCACCAGGGGGCGGGAGGAAAAACTGTTTTTT. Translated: CASTRGREEKLFF.